Sequencing of this TCR beta chain was carried out in a study of vaccination and CD4 T cells after COVID-19. Study details: The convalescents included six males and four females, and among them two were Hispanic while seven were Caucasian. Overlapping spike peptides of SARS-CoV-2, HCoV-NL63, HCoV-OC43 and HCoV-229E were used, and cells were stimulated with them. General study points: Post-vaccination reactive clonotypes (median roughly 40) did not differ significantly from post-infection (more than 20).

Researchers used the Oncomine TCR Beta short-read assay to sequence DNA from cultured CD4+ T cells. TCRdb used MiXCR to reprocess the PCR reads, holding one entry per CDR3 protein. The sample lists some 9,100 distinct CDR3 sequences, around 48% occurring once. The treatment here: approximately 10-day PBMC culture with coronavirus spike peptide pools or control peptides (ViraFEST assay). From the unexposed donor, CD4+ T cells were collected ahead of the COVID-19 pandemic (2011-2018). This clonotype was detected once. The antigen is undetermined. V lost 1 base and J 6 bases, leaving 7 bases between the germline ends. Germline values: CDR1 SGHTA, CDR2 FQGNSA. The CDR3 has 12 amino acids.

This TCR was sampled from a human donor in good health. The V call is TRBV7-2, the J call TRBJ2-7; D call uncertain. The sequenced sample consisted of CD4+ T cells from blood, cultured in vitro. In DNA, the CDR3 is TGTGCCAGCAGCTTAGGAAAAGGCGAGCAGTACTTC. It is translated as CASSLGKGEQYF.